This T cell receptor (beta chain) was sequenced during a study of OX40 agonist ivuxolimab in advanced cancers. General study findings and limits: With doses of 0.1 to 3.0 mg/kg, CD4+ and CD8+ blood T cells had undergone clonal expansion by week 6. The specificity for antigen of the expanded peripheral T cells was not determined.

V was pared by 3 bases and J by 0 bases, with 7 bases of the junction left unmatched. The CDR3 consists of 16 residues. Germline CDR1 SGDLS, CDR2 YYNGEE. Prior autoimmune disease or systemic immunosuppression barred patients. Turning to this clone: Its cognate antigen is unknown.

The repertoire was sequenced with immunoSEQ multiplex PCR; TCRdb's copy has only in-frame clones and lacks some. Among 20,000 or so clones listed, approximately 90% were seen once. Source: CD4+ or CD8+ T cells sorted from blood, taken in a trial of the OX40 agonist ivuxolimab. The origin of this receptor is an adult with an advanced solid tumor such as melanoma, head and neck, liver or kidney cancer. This rearrangement joins TRBV9 to TRBJ2-5; TRBD2 matches 8 bases. The CDR3 reads CASSEGTRRHQETQYF. CDR3 DNA: TGTGCCAGCAGCGAGGGGACTAGACGTCACCAAGAGACCCAGTACTTC.